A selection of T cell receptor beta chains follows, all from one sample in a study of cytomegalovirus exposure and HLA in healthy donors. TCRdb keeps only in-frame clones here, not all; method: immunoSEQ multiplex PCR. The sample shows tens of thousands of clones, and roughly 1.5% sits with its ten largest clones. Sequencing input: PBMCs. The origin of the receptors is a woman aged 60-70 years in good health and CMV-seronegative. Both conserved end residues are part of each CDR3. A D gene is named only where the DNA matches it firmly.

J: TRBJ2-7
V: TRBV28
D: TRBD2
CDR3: CASSRTSGTYEQYF
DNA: TGTGCCAGCAGCCGGACTAGCGGGACCTACGAGCAGTACTTC

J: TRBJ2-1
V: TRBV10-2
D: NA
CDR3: CASSGGNAGTYNEQFF
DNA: TGCGCCAGCAGTGGGGGTAATGCGGGTACCTACAATGAGCAGTTCTTC

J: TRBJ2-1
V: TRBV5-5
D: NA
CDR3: CASSPDWEDYNEQFF
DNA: TGTGCCAGCAGCCCGGACTGGGAGGACTACAATGAGCAGTTCTTC

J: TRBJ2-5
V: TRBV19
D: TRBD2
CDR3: CASSVTSGDAETQYF
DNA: TGTGCCAGTAGTGTGACTAGCGGAGACGCGGAGACCCAGTACTTC

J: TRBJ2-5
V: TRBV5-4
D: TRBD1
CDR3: CASSPGRGRGVQETQYF
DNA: TGTGCCAGCAGCCCAGGCAGGGGGCGCGGCGTTCAAGAGACCCAGTACTTC

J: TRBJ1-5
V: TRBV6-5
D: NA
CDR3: CASSYSPGGTNQPQHF
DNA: TGTGCCAGCAGTTACTCACCGGGTGGAACGAATCAGCCCCAGCATTTT

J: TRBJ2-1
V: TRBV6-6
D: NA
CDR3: CASSVEDEQFF
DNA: TGTGCCAGCAGTGTAGAGGATGAGCAGTTCTTC

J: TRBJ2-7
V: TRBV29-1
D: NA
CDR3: CSVALQGNPYEQYF
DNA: TGCAGCGTTGCTTTACAGGGTAACCCCTACGAGCAGTACTTC

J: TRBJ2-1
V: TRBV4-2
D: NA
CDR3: CASSQDLSGNNEQFF
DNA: TGTGCCAGCAGCCAAGATTTGTCGGGGAACAATGAGCAGTTCTTC

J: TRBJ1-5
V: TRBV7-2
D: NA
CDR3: CASSSQQDQPQHF
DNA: TGTGCCAGCAGCTCACAACAGGATCAGCCCCAGCATTTT

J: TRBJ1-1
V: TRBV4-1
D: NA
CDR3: CASSPRLRVVMNTEAFF
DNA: TGCGCCAGCAGCCCCAGGCTGAGGGTTGTCATGAACACTGAAGCTTTCTTT

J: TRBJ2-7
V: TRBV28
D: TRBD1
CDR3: CASSPVNRGPMDEQYF
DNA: TGTGCCAGCAGTCCGGTCAACAGGGGGCCCATGGACGAGCAGTACTTC

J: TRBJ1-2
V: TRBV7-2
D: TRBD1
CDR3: CASSPIHAGGGGYGYTF
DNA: TGTGCCAGCAGCCCGATACATGCAGGGGGCGGCGGCTATGGCTACACCTTC

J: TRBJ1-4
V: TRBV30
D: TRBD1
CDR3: CAWTGQGATNEKLFF
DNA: TGTGCCTGGACTGGACAGGGGGCAACTAATGAAAAACTGTTTTTT

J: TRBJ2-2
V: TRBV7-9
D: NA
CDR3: CASSLTLARGELFF
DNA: TGTGCCAGCAGCTTAACGCTAGCGAGGGGGGAGCTGTTTTTT

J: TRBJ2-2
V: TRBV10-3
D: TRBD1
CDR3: CAISQTGGNTGELFF
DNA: TGTGCCATCAGCCAGACAGGGGGCAACACCGGGGAGCTGTTTTTT

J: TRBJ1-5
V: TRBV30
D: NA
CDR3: CAWSVRGGYQPQHF
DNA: TGTGCCTGGAGTGTACGAGGAGGGTATCAGCCCCAGCATTTT

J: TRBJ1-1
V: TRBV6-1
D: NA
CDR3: CASMRGSGMNTEAFF
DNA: TGTGCCAGCATGAGGGGCAGCGGGATGAACACTGAAGCTTTCTTT

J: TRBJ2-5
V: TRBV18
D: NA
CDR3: CASSPRPRQGMKETQYF
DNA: TGTGCCAGCTCACCACGCCCTCGGCAGGGAATGAAAGAGACCCAGTACTTC

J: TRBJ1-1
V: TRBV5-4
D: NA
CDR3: CASSLAGQAFF
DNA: TGTGCCAGCAGCTTAGCGGGACAAGCTTTCTTT

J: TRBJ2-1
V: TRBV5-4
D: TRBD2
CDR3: CASSADSPLTSAEQFF
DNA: TGTGCCAGCAGCGCCGACTCGCCCCTGACTAGCGCAGAGCAGTTCTTC

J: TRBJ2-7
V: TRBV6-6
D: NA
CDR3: CASSFVRGEQYF
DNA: TGTGCCAGCAGTTTCGTTAGAGGCGAGCAGTACTTC

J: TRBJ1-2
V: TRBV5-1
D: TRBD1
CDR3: CASSRGTGGNYGYTF
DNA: TGCGCCAGCAGCCGGGGGACAGGGGGGAACTATGGCTACACCTTC

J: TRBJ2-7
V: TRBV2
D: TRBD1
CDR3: CASRGTGGSYEQYF
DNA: TGTGCCAGCAGGGGGACAGGGGGCTCCTACGAGCAGTACTTC

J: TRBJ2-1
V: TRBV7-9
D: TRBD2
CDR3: CASSGRVPYNEQFF
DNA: TGTGCCAGCAGTGGGAGGGTCCCCTACAATGAGCAGTTCTTC

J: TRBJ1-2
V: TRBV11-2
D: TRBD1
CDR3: CASSFRDRGSDGYTF
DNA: TGTGCCAGCAGCTTCCGGGACAGGGGGAGCGATGGCTACACCTTC

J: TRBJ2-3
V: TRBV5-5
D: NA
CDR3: CASTKEVDTQYF
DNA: TGTGCCAGCACCAAGGAGGTAGATACGCAGTATTTT

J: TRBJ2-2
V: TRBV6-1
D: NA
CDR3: CASRIGTGELFF
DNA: TGTGCCAGCAGAATCGGCACCGGGGAGCTGTTTTTT

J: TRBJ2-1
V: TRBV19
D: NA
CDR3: CASSIWSSYNEQFF
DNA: TGTGCCAGTAGTATTTGGAGCTCCTACAATGAGCAGTTCTTC

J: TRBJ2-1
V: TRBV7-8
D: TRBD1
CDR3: CASSPFRTGKNEQFF
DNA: TGTGCCAGCAGCCCCTTCCGGACAGGGAAGAATGAGCAGTTCTTC

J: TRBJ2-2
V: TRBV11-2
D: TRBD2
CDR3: CASSLDRGGSTGELFF
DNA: TGTGCCAGCAGCTTAGATCGGGGGGGAAGCACCGGGGAGCTGTTTTTT

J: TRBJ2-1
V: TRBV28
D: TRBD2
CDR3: CASSSGTSESNEQFF
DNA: TGTGCCAGCAGTTCTGGGACTAGCGAGTCCAATGAGCAGTTCTTC

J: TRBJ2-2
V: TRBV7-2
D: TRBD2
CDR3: CASSPRAGAQTGELFF
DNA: TGTGCCAGCAGCCCCCGAGCGGGAGCACAGACCGGGGAGCTGTTTTTT

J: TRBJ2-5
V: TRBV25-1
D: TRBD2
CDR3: CASSEGTSGIQETQYF
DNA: TGTGCCAGCAGTGAGGGGACTAGCGGGATCCAAGAGACCCAGTACTTC

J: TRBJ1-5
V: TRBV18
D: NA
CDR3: CASSPPGAAGQPQHF
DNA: TGTGCCAGCTCACCACCAGGGGCTGCTGGTCAGCCCCAGCATTTT

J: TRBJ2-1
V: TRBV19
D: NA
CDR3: CATIAEGFSYNEQFF
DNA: TGTGCCACAATAGCGGAGGGGTTCTCCTACAATGAGCAGTTCTTC

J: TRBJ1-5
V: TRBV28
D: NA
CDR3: CASSLTPGNQPQHF
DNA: TGTGCCAGCAGTCTGACCCCGGGGAATCAGCCCCAGCATTTT

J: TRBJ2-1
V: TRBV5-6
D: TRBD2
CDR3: CASLVRGLASNEQFF
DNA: TGTGCCAGCCTCGTTAGGGGACTAGCGTCCAATGAGCAGTTCTTC

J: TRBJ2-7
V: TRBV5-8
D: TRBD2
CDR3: CASSYLGGLAGVPYEQYF
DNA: TGTGCCAGCAGCTACTTGGGGGGACTAGCGGGAGTCCCCTACGAGCAGTACTTC

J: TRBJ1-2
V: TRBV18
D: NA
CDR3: CASSYPGEGYTF
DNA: TGTGCCAGCTCATACCCAGGGGAAGGCTACACCTTC

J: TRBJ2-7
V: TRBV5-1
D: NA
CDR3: CASSLPSYEQYF
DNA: TGCGCCAGCAGCTTGCCTTCCTACGAGCAGTACTTC